This entry describes one TCR beta chain. The CDR3 sequence is 16 residues long. Germline CDR1 and CDR2: SNHLY and FYNNEI. This record belongs to a study of tumor-infiltrating lymphocytes in oesophageal squamous cell carcinoma. TCRdb used MiXCR to reprocess the PCR reads, holding one entry per CDR3 protein. This sample has about 12,000 distinct CDR3 sequences; 50% to 70% occur once, and the top ten carry around 32%. Input material: esophageal tumor tissue. This TCR was sampled from a female donor with esophageal squamous cell carcinoma. The gene calls are TRBV2 and TRBJ2-7, with 8 bases aligning to TRBD2. Gene TRBJ2-5 matches the end of the DNA better, so the J call may be wrong. Here the CDR3 reads CASSSPPGLGWETQYF. For the CDR3, the DNA is TGTGCCAGCAGCTCCCCCCCGGGACTAGGCTGGGAGACCCAGTACTTC.